These 3 T cell receptor beta chains were all obtained from the same sample, sequenced in a study of Ad26.COV2.S vaccination and SARS-CoV-2 variants. Treatment of the sample: some 19 received Ad26.COV2.S at low or high dose, single or two shots; 5 received placebo; per-sample allocation not given. Sampling happened 63 days after the first vaccine or placebo injection. Profiling relied on immunoSEQ multiplex PCR, and the TCRdb table lists in-frame clones only, not all of them. The table lists about 480,000 clones, roughly 87% of them singletons. This specimen consisted of peripheral blood, obtained in a trial of Ad26.COV2.S vaccine versus placebo. The receptor source for this set is a person aged 18-60 years who received the Ad26.COV2.S COVID-19 vaccine or a placebo.

The genes are TRBV27 and TRBJ2-7; TRBD1 aligns across 7 bases. Germline CDR1 reads MNHEY; CDR2 reads SMNVEV (reference sequence). After removal of 3 bases from V and 2 bases from J, the junction contained 4 bases not matched to a gene. CDR3 length equals 14 residues. The CDR3 loop is CASSLRQGTYEQYF. For the CDR3, the DNA is TGTGCCAGCAGTTTGAGACAGGGAACCTACGAGCAGTACTTC.

This chain connects TRBV19 to TRBJ1-2; D is unresolved. The ends were cut back, 3 bases at V and 1 base at J, with 9 bases in the middle. The germline V gene encodes CDR1 LNHDA and CDR2 SQIVND (reference sequence). The CDR3 sequence is 14 residues long. The DNA for the CDR3 is TGTGCCAGTAGTATCCGCCACCTTAACTATGGCTACACCTTC. This encodes CASSIRHLNYGYTF.

V gene TRBV5-4 combines with J gene TRBJ2-5; D is unclear. V gave up 0 bases and J gave up 1 base, with 7 bases separating them. This CDR3 is built from 14 residues. Germline V gives CDR1 SGHNT, CDR2 YYREEE (reference sequence). In nucleotides, the CDR3 is TGTGCCAGCAGCTTGGGTCCGTTCCAAGAGACCCAGTACTTC. It specifies CASSLGPFQETQYF.